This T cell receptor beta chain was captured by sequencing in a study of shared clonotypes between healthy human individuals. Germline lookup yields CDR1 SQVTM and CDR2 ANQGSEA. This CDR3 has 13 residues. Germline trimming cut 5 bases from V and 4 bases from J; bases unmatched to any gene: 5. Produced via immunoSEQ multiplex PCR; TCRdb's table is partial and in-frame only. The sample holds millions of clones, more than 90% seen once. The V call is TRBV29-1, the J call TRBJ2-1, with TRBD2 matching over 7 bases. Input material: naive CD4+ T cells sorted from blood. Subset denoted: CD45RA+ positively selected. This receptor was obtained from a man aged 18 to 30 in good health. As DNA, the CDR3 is TGCAGCGTTCGGGGGGAGCTGTACAATGAGCAGTTCTTC. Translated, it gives CSVRGELYNEQFF.